A single sample is the source of the 10 T cell receptor beta chains below, sequenced in a study of cytomegalovirus exposure and HLA in healthy donors. With 60 Vbeta and 13 Jbeta primers, the PCR was carried out. Clones were read by immunoSEQ multiplex PCR, and TCRdb kept only the in-frame ones, dropping some. The data show over 150,000 clones, roughly 80% seen once. Sequencing was performed on PBMCs. All receptors come from a woman aged 40 to 49 in good health and CMV-seronegative.

The genes are TRBV11-3 and TRBJ2-7, with 7 nucleotides matching TRBD2. Trimming took 5 bases from V and 5 from J; bases not matched to a gene: 9. Germline V gene lookup returns CDR1 SGHNT and CDR2 YENEEA. The CDR3 spans 14 residues. CDR3 sequence (DNA): TGTGCCAGCAGCCGAAACAGTGCGGGGGACGAGCAGTACTTC. Amino acid sequence: CASSRNSAGDEQYF.

This chain connects TRBV5-1 to TRBJ1-2; TRBD1 is a possible D gene (5 bases). The CDR3 consists of 15 residues. Trimming cost V 0 bases and J 6 bases, with 15 bases left between them. Germline V CDR1 and CDR2: SGHRS, YFSETQ. The CDR3 loop reads CASSLVFRGTNGYTF. CDR3 bases: TGCGCCAGCAGCTTGGTCTTTCGGGGGACTAATGGCTACACCTTC. Using reference TRBV5-1 and TRBJ1-2 for the parts outside the CDR3, the full variable domain is KAGVTQTPRYLIKTRGQQVTLSCSPISGHRSVSWYQQTPGQGLQFLFEYFSETQRNKGNFPGRFSGRQFSNSRSEMNVSTLELGDSALYLCASSLVFRGTNGYTFGSGTRLTVV.

This rearrangement joins TRBV5-1 to TRBJ1-2, with D perhaps matching TRBD1 (5 bases). The CDR3 runs 16 residues. V was clipped by 4 bases and J by 0 bases, with 16 bases between them. Germline V gene sequence: CDR1 SGHRS, CDR2 YFSETQ. The CDR3 is CASSHLLRDANYGYTF. CDR3 nucleotides: TGCGCCAGCAGCCACCTTTTGCGGGACGCTAACTATGGCTACACCTTC.

This chain uses TRBV27 with TRBJ1-1; D not resolved. The V gene's germline CDR1 is MNHEY and CDR2 SMNVEV (reference sequence). The V end lost 0 bases, the J end lost 6 bases, and 8 bases lay between the germline ends. The CDR3 length is 13 residues. For the CDR3, the DNA is TGTGCCAGCAGTTTATCCCGGTATGCTGAAGCTTTCTTT. Residues: CASSLSRYAEAFF.

This chain uses TRBV10-3 with TRBJ2-2; TRBD1 agrees at 7 bases. The CDR3 is 14 amino acids. Germline loops: CDR1 ENHRY, CDR2 SYGVKD. V gave up 5 bases and J gave up 4 bases; unmatched junction bases: 4. The CDR3 here is CAISPGQLTGELFF. Written as DNA, the CDR3 is TGTGCCATCAGTCCGGGACAGCTCACCGGGGAGCTGTTTTTT.

The rearrangement links TRBV2 to TRBJ2-5, with TRBD2 matching over 13 bases. V lost 6 bases and J lost 5; bases outside the gene matches: 6. Germline-derived CDR1 and CDR2 are SNHLY and FYNNEI. The length of the CDR3 is 15 residues. The CDR3 is CASRTSGGFGETQYF. CDR3 nucleotides: TGTGCCAGCAGGACTAGCGGGGGGTTCGGGGAGACCCAGTACTTC.

This clone was found a few times. The chain links TRBV30 to TRBJ2-7, with 7 positions matching TRBD1. The CDR3 covers 14 residues. With 3 bases clipped from V and 3 bases from J, the junction kept 8 bases outside the gene matches. From germline, CDR1 is GTSNPN and CDR2 SVGIG (reference sequence). The DNA of the CDR3 is TGTGCCTGGAGCGGGGTGGGACAGCGCTACGAGCAGTACTTC. It translates to CAWSGVGQRYEQYF.

This chain joins TRBV30 and TRBJ1-1; 8 nucleotides agree with TRBD1. This CDR3 has 13 amino acids. From germline, CDR1 is GTSNPN and CDR2 SVGIG (reference sequence). The V and J ends lost 4 bases and 11 bases, in that order; junction bases with no gene match: 12. The CDR3 loop reads CAWTHGQGRTAFF. The CDR3 DNA follows: TGTGCCTGGACCCATGGACAGGGAAGGACGGCTTTCTTT.

This clone came up once. The V and J genes are TRBV5-6 and TRBJ2-3; 10 bases are a match to TRBD1. This CDR3 is built from 16 residues. J was trimmed by 3 bases and V by 4 bases; bases with no gene match: 8. CDR1 is SGHDT and CDR2 is YYEEEE in the germline V gene. In DNA, the CDR3 is TGTGCCAGCAGCCCGGCTGGGACAGGGGAGACAGATACGCAGTATTTT. Amino acid sequence: CASSPAGTGETDTQYF.

The CDR3 reads CASSLPGLAGKDTQYF. The CDR3 DNA follows: TGTGCCAGCAGCTTGCCCGGACTAGCGGGAAAAGATACGCAGTATTTT. The chain combines TRBV5-4 with TRBJ2-3; 12 bases match TRBD2. The CDR3 sequence is 16 residues long. V was clipped by 1 base and J by 5 bases; unmatched bases: 5. CDR1 and CDR2 (germline): SGHNT, YYREEE (reference sequence).